This T cell receptor (beta chain) came from a study of Graves' ophthalmopathy and Graves' hyperthyroidism. Aged 18 to 65, hyperthyroidism patients had new diagnoses of under 2 months' duration. None of the included patients had other autoimmune diseases, uncontrolled infections, pregnancy or lactation, as these led to exclusion. Transcripts of RNA were the source for amplifying TCR beta CDR3 regions. The first-round RT-PCR employed HTBI primers together with the Qiagen OneStep RT-PCR kit. A multiplex PCR was then performed as the second round. In TCRdb, the multiplex PCR reads were re-called with MiXCR into one record per CDR3 protein. The sample has hundreds of thousands of distinct CDR3 sequences; about 20% are singletons. The V gene lost 0 bases and the J gene lost 5 bases, with 13 bases spanning the gap. CDR3 size: 15 residues. The germline gives CDR1 MNHNS, CDR2 SASEGT. Study conclusions and caveats: Appearing in blood as well were most expanded thyroid clonotypes above 0.001 frequency. With a specificity of around 72% and a sensitivity of just under 71%, the model predicted ophthalmopathy progression.

Many counts were recorded for this clonotype. Its specificity is not known. The receptor was derived from a woman aged 18-29 years with stable Graves' hyperthyroidism. Some clones in this sample may be carry-over from other donors' samples. Sequencing was done on a sample of peripheral blood. The J gene is TRBJ2-5, the V gene TRBV6-1, with D maybe TRBD2 (6 bases). The CDR3, as DNA: TGTGCCAGCAGTGAAGCAGGAGGGCGGCGGGAGACCCAGTACTTC. It is translated as CASSEAGGRRETQYF.